The clone carrying this T cell receptor (beta chain) was counted ten times or more. Its target is not known. As for the cDNA, it was generated by 5'RACE with 10-nucleotide random UMIs. One entry per CDR3 protein, called by TCRdb with MiXCR from the 5' RACE reads. The table lists 60,000 to 85,000 distinct CDR3 sequences, 4.8% of them singletons. The entry originates in a study of neurological immune-mediated disorders. The CDR3 is 16 residues long. V was shortened by 0 bases and J by 8 bases, with 17 bases between the two germline ends. The V gene's germline CDR1 is SGHDT and CDR2 YYEEEE. Points from the study as a whole: HTLV-1-associated myelopathy ranked highest for TCR clonal expansion and multiple sclerosis lowest, beneath healthy controls.

Sequencing was done on a sample of PBMCs. This chain connects TRBV5-6 to TRBJ1-4; a possible D gene is TRBD1 (5 bases). The source of this sequence is a woman between 65 and 79 years old with multiple sclerosis. The CDR3 reads CASSLVGKTGEEKLFF. Here the CDR3 DNA reads TGTGCCAGCAGCTTGGTGGGGAAAACAGGAGAAGAAAAACTGTTTTTT.